Listed here are 2 T cell receptor beta chains from one sample, sequenced in a study of blood T cell repertoires in COVID-19. Some clones are missing from TCRdb's copy, which holds only in-frame ones; the method was immunoSEQ multiplex PCR. The sample holds 200,000 to 300,000 clones, about 86% seen once. Sequencing was done on a sample of peripheral blood. All receptors come from a man aged 25-45 years with active or convalescent COVID-19.

The chain recombines TRBV7-6 with TRBJ2-7, with 10 bases aligning to TRBD2. V lost 4 bases and J lost 4; bases outside the gene matches: 10. This CDR3 region has 16 residues. The V gene's germline CDR1 is SGHVS and CDR2 FNYEAQ. Here the CDR3 DNA reads TGTGCCAGCAGCTCCGGCGGACTAGCGGACGGATACGAGCAGTACTTC. This gives the protein CASSSGGLADGYEQYF. Full variable domain (rest looked up from reference TRBV7-6 and TRBJ2-7): GAGVSQSPRYKVTKRGQDVALRCDPISGHVSLYWYRQALGQGPEFLTYFNYEAQQDKSGLPNDRFSAERPEGSISTLTIQRTEQRDSAMYRCASSSGGLADGYEQYFGPGTRLTVT.

The chain is built from TRBV19 and TRBJ1-1; 10 bases match TRBD1. Germline CDR1 reads LNHDA; CDR2 reads SQIVND (reference sequence). The CDR3 is 12 residues long. After removal of 10 bases from V and 6 bases from J, the junction contained 5 bases not matched to a gene. The chain's CDR3 is CATRQGAAEAFF. Here the CDR3 DNA reads TGTGCCACCAGACAGGGGGCCGCTGAAGCTTTCTTT.